What follows are 27 T cell receptor beta chains derived from one specimen sequenced in a study of T cells in Graves' hyperthyroidism and ophthalmopathy. TCR beta CDR3 sequences were amplified from RNA transcripts. During a first-round RT-PCR of the TCR CDR3, the HTBI primer set was used. TCRdb re-called the multiplex PCR reads through MiXCR, storing one row per CDR3 protein. Altogether about 400,000 distinct CDR3 sequences are present, approximately 14% being singletons, with the ten largest covering roughly 14%. The sequenced sample consisted of blood. Source of these receptors: a woman aged 18-29 years with Graves' hyperthyroidism.

This clonotype was seen at least ten times. The gene calls are TRBV18 and TRBJ2-7; 11 bases line up with TRBD2. J lost 1 base, V lost 3 bases, and 5 bases had no gene match. Germline assignment: CDR1 KGHSH and CDR2 LQKENI. The CDR3 has 16 amino acids. This CDR3 is CASSPTGTSGSYEQYF. The CDR3 DNA sequence: TGTGCCAGCTCACCGACTGGGACTAGCGGATCCTACGAGCAGTACTTC.

The rearrangement joins TRBV7-9 to TRBJ1-5; D remains unclear. The germline V and J ends were trimmed by 1 base and 3 bases, with 7 bases remaining between them. CDR1 is SEHNR, CDR2 FQNEAQ, per germline (reference sequence). The CDR3 totals 14 residues. The CDR3 region is CASSLGYANQPQHF. CDR3 nucleotides: TGTGCCAGCAGCTTAGGCTACGCCAATCAGCCCCAGCATTTT. The whole variable domain, remainder taken from reference TRBV7-9 and TRBJ1-5, is DTGVSQNPRHKITKRGQNVTFRCDPISEHNRLYWYRQTLGQGPEFLTYFQNEAQLEKSRLLSDRFSAERPKGSFSTLEIQRTEQGDSAMYLCASSLGYANQPQHFGDGTRLSIL.

The table lists this clonotype with a few counts. This rearrangement joins TRBV7-2 to TRBJ2-3, with D uncertain. Trimming took 3 bases from V and 8 from J, leaving 15 bases between them. Germline lookup yields CDR1 SGHTA and CDR2 FQGNSA. CDR3 length equals 14 residues. In DNA form, the CDR3 reads TGTGCCAGCAGCTTCCCAACTCCCGGTGGTACGCAGTATTTT. It is translated as CASSFPTPGGTQYF.

This clonotype occurred many times. J is TRBJ2-3 and V is TRBV6-2 or TRBV6-3, with 10 bases lining up with TRBD1. The junction had 5 bases not matched to a gene; V was cut back by 5 bases and J by 6 bases. This CDR3 spans 14 amino acids. The V gene's germline CDR1 is MNHEY and CDR2 SVGEGT. The CDR3 protein is CASSHRTGGDTQYF. The CDR3 bases are TGTGCCAGCAGTCATCGGACAGGGGGGGATACGCAGTATTTT.

Ten or more counts support this clonotype. The V and J genes are TRBV2 and TRBJ1-1; no reliable D call. Germline-derived CDR1 and CDR2 are SNHLY and FYNNEI. The CDR3 has 12 amino acids. The V end was cut by 2 bases, the J end by 8 bases, with 9 bases between. CDR3 DNA sequence: TGTGCCAGCAGTGAATCCGTCCGCGAAGCTTTCTTT. Protein: CASSESVREAFF.

A few counts support this clonotype. This sequence joins TRBV12-3 or TRBV12-4 and TRBJ2-2; D gene uncertain. CDR3 length: 12 residues. The V and J ends lost 6 bases and 6 bases respectively, with 8 bases between them. CDR3 sequence: CASSPSAGELFF. In nucleotides, the CDR3 is TGTGCCAGCAGCCCCAGTGCCGGGGAGCTGTTTTTT.

The table lists this clonotype with a few counts. V and J are TRBV4-1 and TRBJ2-7, with D possibly matching TRBD2 (6 bases). The CDR3 loop spans 14 amino acids. The ends were cut back, 1 base at V and 6 bases at J, with 13 bases in the middle. Germline CDR1 is MGHRA and CDR2 is YSYEKL. The CDR3 DNA sequence: TGCGCCAGCAGCCAAGTGGGACTCGGGTTCGAGCAGTACTTC. As protein: CASSQVGLGFEQYF.

This clonotype was observed at least ten times. This chain links TRBV12-3 or TRBV12-4 with TRBJ2-1; D perhaps matches TRBD1 (6 bases). V was trimmed by 6 bases and J by 7 bases, leaving 10 bases between them. There are 12 residues in the CDR3. CDR3 bases: TGTGCCAGCAGAAACAGGGTGAATGAGCAGTTCTTC. This sequence encodes CASRNRVNEQFF.

This clonotype was counted many times. The genes are TRBV7-3 and TRBJ2-7; D remains ambiguous. The V end was cut by 2 bases, the J end by 4 bases, with 9 bases between. This CDR3 is 13 amino acids long. Per the germline V gene, CDR1 is SGHTA and CDR2 is FQGTGA. For the CDR3, the DNA is TGTGCCAGCAGCTTATGGTCTCGGTACGAGCAGTACTTC. It codes for CASSLWSRYEQYF.

This clonotype was seen many times. The CDR3 here is CASSWDRGNTGELFF. Written as DNA, the CDR3 is TGTGCCAGCAGCTGGGACAGGGGGAACACCGGGGAGCTGTTTTTT. The chain carries TRBV13 and TRBJ2-2; 10 nucleotides line up with TRBD1. The trim removed 4 bases at V and 1 base at J, leaving 0 bases unmatched. CDR3 length: 15 residues. CDR1 and CDR2 from the germline V gene are PRHDT and FYEKMQ (reference sequence).

There are many counts of this clonotype. This chain uses TRBV20-1 with TRBJ1-1, with D possibly TRBD1 on 5 matching bases. V was shortened by 2 bases and J by 1 base, with 17 bases between the two germline ends. The CDR3 is 16 amino acids. From germline, CDR1 is DFQATT and CDR2 SNEGSKA (reference sequence). The chain's CDR3 is CSARSGRWVGNTEAFF. The CDR3 DNA sequence: TGCAGTGCTAGATCAGGGCGCTGGGTGGGGAACACTGAAGCTTTCTTT.

The table lists this clonotype with many counts. V and J are TRBV2 and TRBJ2-7; D is undetermined. The CDR3 totals 12 residues. The V end lost 0 bases, the J end lost 4 bases, and 4 bases lay between the germline ends. Germline values: CDR1 SNHLY, CDR2 FYNNEI. The CDR3 coding sequence is TGTGCCAGCAGTGAAGCAATGTACGAGCAGTACTTC. Amino acids: CASSEAMYEQYF.

This clonotype was detected ten times or more. The genes are TRBV28 and TRBJ2-1; 9 bases are a match to TRBD1. This CDR3 comprises 15 residues. Germline CDR1 MDHEN, CDR2 SYDVKM. After removal of 6 bases from V and 7 bases from J, the junction contained 10 bases not matched to a gene. The DNA for the CDR3 is TGTGCCAGCAGGGGGTCTGACAGGGGGGCGAATGAGCAGTTCTTC. Translation: CASRGSDRGANEQFF. The full variable domain, completed using reference TRBV28 and TRBJ2-1, is DVKVTQSSRYLVKRTGEKVFLECVQDMDHENMFWYRQDPGLGLRLIYFSYDVKMKEKGDIPEGYSVSREKKERFSLILESASTNQTSMYLCASRGSDRGANEQFFGPGTRLTVL.

This clonotype was picked up many times. CDR3 loop: CASSGEGQKNQPQHF. The CDR3 bases are TGTGCCAGCAGTGGGGAGGGACAGAAAAATCAGCCCCAGCATTTT. This sequence joins TRBV12-3 or TRBV12-4 and TRBJ1-5; 7 bases line up with TRBD1. The length of the CDR3 is 15 residues. V was pared by 5 bases and J by 4 bases, with 8 bases of the junction left unmatched.

This clonotype was recorded many times. The V gene is TRBV7-8, the J gene TRBJ1-1; weak D call: TRBD1 (5 bases). Trimming removed 0 bases from V and 4 bases from J, with 15 bases in between. The germline V gene has CDR1 SGHVS and CDR2 FQNEAQ. This CDR3 comprises 16 residues. The chain's CDR3 is CASSLALGGEGTEAFF. CDR3 nucleotide sequence: TGTGCCAGCAGCTTAGCGTTGGGGGGGGAGGGCACTGAAGCTTTCTTT.

This clonotype was seen ten or more times. J is TRBJ1-2 and V is TRBV20-1; 8 nucleotides agree with TRBD1. The V gene's germline CDR1 is DFQATT and CDR2 SNEGSKA (reference sequence). The CDR3 has 14 residues. J was trimmed by 6 bases and V by 2 bases; bases with no gene match: 8. The CDR3 protein is CSARNRGTADGYTF. The CDR3 DNA is TGCAGTGCTAGAAACAGGGGGACTGCAGATGGCTACACCTTC.

This clonotype has a count of ten or more. The chain recombines TRBV2 with TRBJ2-1; TRBD1 matches at 9 bases. Germline assignment: CDR1 SNHLY and CDR2 FYNNEI. Losses at the gene ends were 1 base for V and 4 bases for J; bases not matched to a gene: 2. CDR3 length: 15 amino acids. The CDR3 DNA follows: TGTGCCAGCAGTGAAGGGGACAGGGTTTACAATGAGCAGTTCTTC. It encodes CASSEGDRVYNEQFF.

The rearrangement uses TRBV20-1 and TRBJ2-2, with 10 nucleotides matching TRBD2. In germline, CDR1 is DFQATT, CDR2 SNEGSKA (reference sequence). The CDR3 loop spans 16 amino acids. The trim removed 3 bases at V and 0 bases at J, leaving 4 bases unmatched. The CDR3 region has the DNA TGCAGTGCTAGGGGGGGGACTAGCGCGAACACCGGGGAGCTGTTTTTT. Translating gives CSARGGTSANTGELFF.

The V call is TRBV7-3, the J call TRBJ2-1; weak D call: TRBD1 (5 bases). The CDR3 has 13 residues. V dropped 7 bases and J dropped 8 bases, with 15 bases sitting between them. Germline-derived CDR1 and CDR2 are SGHTA and FQGTGA. The CDR3 DNA reads as TGTGCCAGCAAGCCCCCAGGGTCTGATGAGCAGTTCTTC. This codes for CASKPPGSDEQFF.

This clonotype was seen many times. The chain employs TRBV27 and TRBJ1-2; no clear D gene. Per germline, CDR1 MNHEY and CDR2 SMNVEV (reference sequence). Trimming cost V 2 bases and J 0 bases, with 10 bases left between them. This CDR3 spans 15 amino acids. The CDR3 region is CASSLRANSNYGYTF. The CDR3 DNA reads TGTGCCAGCAGTTTAAGGGCCAACTCTAACTATGGCTACACCTTC.

The chain uses TRBV4-1 and TRBJ2-5; tentatively, D is TRBD2 (6 bases). CDR1 and CDR2 (germline): MGHRA, YSYEKL. CDR3 size: 15 residues. Deletions cut 0 bases from V and 9 bases from J, with 17 bases between. This CDR3 is CASSQDLARGAPQYF. The DNA for the CDR3 is TGCGCCAGCAGCCAAGATCTGGCCCGCGGGGCACCCCAGTACTTC.

This clonotype was seen ten or more times. J is TRBJ2-5 and V is TRBV7-9, with D uncertain. The V end was cut by 5 bases, the J end by 5 bases, with 12 bases between. The CDR3 loop spans 13 amino acids. Germline V CDR1 and CDR2: SEHNR, FQNEAQ (reference sequence). CDR3 bases: TGTGCCAGCAGCCCTATTGTTCGGGAGACCCAGTACTTC. Translation gives CASSPIVRETQYF.

The chain joins TRBV24-1 to TRBJ1-2, with D possibly TRBD1 on 5 matching bases. Germline values: CDR1 KGHDR, CDR2 SFDVKD. This CDR3 contains 14 residues. V was pared by 7 bases and J by 2 bases, with 13 bases between. CDR3 bases: TGTGCCACCAGCGAGCGGGGCCCCAACTATGGCTACACCTTC. Translated: CATSERGPNYGYTF.

This clonotype was seen at least ten times. The J gene is TRBJ2-7, the V gene TRBV28; D is ambiguous. V shed 2 bases and J shed 2 bases, with 19 bases lying between them. The CDR3 totals 17 residues. Germline V lookup: CDR1 MDHEN, CDR2 SYDVKM. CDR3 sequence (DNA): TGTGCCAGCAGTTTAAATGGGTTTACCGCCCTTGCCTACGAGCAGTACTTC. It specifies CASSLNGFTALAYEQYF. Using reference TRBV28 and TRBJ2-7 for the parts outside the CDR3, the full variable domain is DVKVTQSSRYLVKRTGEKVFLECVQDMDHENMFWYRQDPGLGLRLIYFSYDVKMKEKGDIPEGYSVSREKKERFSLILESASTNQTSMYLCASSLNGFTALAYEQYFGPGTRLTVT.

This clonotype was recorded many times. The V and J genes are TRBV12-3 or TRBV12-4 and TRBJ1-2, with 9 nucleotides matching TRBD1. The length of the CDR3 is 13 residues. V was pared by 5 bases and J by 8 bases, with 6 bases of the junction left unmatched. The CDR3 region is CASSGDRVEGYTF. CDR3 in DNA: TGTGCCAGCAGTGGGGACAGGGTAGAGGGCTACACCTTC.

At least ten counts were recorded for this clonotype. J is TRBJ2-3 and V is TRBV20-1; TRBD2 matches 13 bases. The J segment lost 3 bases and the V segment lost 5 bases, leaving 5 bases of the junction unmatched. The CDR3 has 15 residues. Germline CDR1 is DFQATT and CDR2 is SNEGSKA (reference sequence). CDR3: CSAAPTSGRTDTQYF. CDR3 in DNA: TGCAGTGCTGCACCGACTAGCGGGAGGACAGATACGCAGTATTTT.

This clonotype was detected only a few times. This rearrangement joins TRBV7-3 to TRBJ2-3; D might be TRBD2 (6 bases). V was cut by 5 bases and J by 6 bases, with 15 bases left in between. The germline CDR1 and CDR2 sequences are SGHTA and FQGTGA. The CDR3 extends over 14 amino acids. CDR3 coding DNA: TGTGCCAGCAGCCAACGTGGGGACTCTGATACGCAGTATTTT. Protein product: CASSQRGDSDTQYF. The whole variable domain, remainder taken from reference TRBV7-3 and TRBJ2-3, is GAGVSQTPSNKVTEKGKYVELRCDPISGHTALYWYRQSLGQGPEFLIYFQGTGAADDSGLPNDRFFAVRPEGSVSTLKIQRTERGDSAVYLCASSQRGDSDTQYFGPGTRLTVL.